This T cell receptor beta chain is from a study of OX40 agonist ivuxolimab in advanced cancers. On the study more broadly: An agonistic anti-OX40 (CD134) antibody, ivuxolimab, was used to treat the patients. Three patients, one with hepatocellular carcinoma and two with cutaneous melanoma, achieved partial responses. At 0.01 to 10 mg/kg, ivuxolimab was administered intravenously to patients every 2 weeks.

The table came from immunoSEQ multiplex PCR; TCRdb's copy has only in-frame clones and leaves some out. In the table there are 90,000 to 120,000 clones, about 91% of which are singletons. As regards this clone: The antigen is unknown.

This CDR3 is built from 15 residues. After removal of 2 bases from V and 6 bases from J, the junction contained 7 bases not matched to a gene. The germline CDR1 and CDR2 sequences are SEHNR and FQNEAQ (reference sequence). Findings of the study overall: Compared with others, partial responders at 0.1-3.0 mg/kg displayed clonal expansion among the lowest.

This sequence originates from an adult with an advanced solid tumor such as melanoma, head and neck, liver or kidney cancer. The genes are TRBV7-9 and TRBJ1-1; 9 bases are a match to TRBD1. This specimen was CD4+ or CD8+ T cells sorted from blood, taken in a trial of the OX40 agonist ivuxolimab. The CDR3 DNA follows: TGTGCCAGCAGCTTAAGCGGGACAGGGCTCGCTGAAGCTTTCTTT. This sequence encodes CASSLSGTGLAEAFF.